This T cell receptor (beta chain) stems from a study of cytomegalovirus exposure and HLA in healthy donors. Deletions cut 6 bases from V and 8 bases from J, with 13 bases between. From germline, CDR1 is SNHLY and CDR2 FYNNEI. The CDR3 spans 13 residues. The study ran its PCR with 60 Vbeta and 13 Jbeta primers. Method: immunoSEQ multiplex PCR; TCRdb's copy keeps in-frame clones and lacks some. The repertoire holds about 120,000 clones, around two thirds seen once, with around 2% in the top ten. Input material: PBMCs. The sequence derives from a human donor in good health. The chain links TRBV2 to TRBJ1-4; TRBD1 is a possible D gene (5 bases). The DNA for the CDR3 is TGTGCCAGCAGGCTTTTGGGGGGAGAAAAACTGTTTTTT. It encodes CASRLLGGEKLFF.